One T cell receptor beta chain is described in this entry. Authors' processing steps: Estimation of nucleated cell counts was performed using reference gene primer amplification. The table came from immunoSEQ multiplex PCR; TCRdb's copy has only in-frame clones and leaves some out. V, J and clone size are those of that table, while D and trimming were read from the DNA. The table has 15,000 to 20,000 clones, over 60% seen once. The data were taken from a study of blood T cell repertoires in COVID-19. On the study more broadly: The cDNA or gDNA used as material had been derived from T cells, B-cell-depleted T cells, or PBMCs.

From germline, CDR1 is SGDLS and CDR2 YYNGEE. The J segment lost 8 bases and the V segment lost 3 bases, leaving 3 bases of the junction unmatched. The CDR3 has 14 amino acids. The chain is built from TRBV9 and TRBJ2-1; the match to TRBD1 covers 12 bases. The clonotype comes from a man aged 70 or older with COVID-19, enrolled during active disease. The sample comprised peripheral blood. The CDR3 sequence: CASSAGTGGYEQFF. For the CDR3, the DNA is TGTGCCAGCAGCGCCGGGACAGGGGGCTATGAGCAGTTCTTC.